This TCR beta chain was captured by sequencing in a study of technical replicates of blood from several donors. Sequenced by immunoSEQ multiplex PCR; TCRdb stores in-frame clones only, minus some. The sample carries under 95,000 clones, about 93% recorded once. The material sequenced was T cells isolated from PBMCs. This clonotype was obtained from a human donor in good health.

CDR3 amino acids: CASSGRPGLLETQYF. In DNA form, the CDR3 reads TGTGCCAGCAGTGGTAGGCCGGGACTACTGGAGACCCAGTACTTC. The J gene is TRBJ2-5, the V gene TRBV2; 7 bases agree with TRBD2. V shed 4 bases, J shed 5 bases, and the junction held 10 bases outside the gene matches. CDR3 length: 15 amino acids. The germline V gene has CDR1 SNHLY and CDR2 FYNNEI. Full variable domain (remainder filled in from reference TRBV2 and TRBJ2-5): EPEVTQTPSHQVTQMGQEVILRCVPISNHLYFYWYRQILGQKVEFLVSFYNNEISEKSEIFDDQFSVERPDGSNFTLKIRSTKLEDSAMYFCASSGRPGLLETQYFGPGTRLLVL.